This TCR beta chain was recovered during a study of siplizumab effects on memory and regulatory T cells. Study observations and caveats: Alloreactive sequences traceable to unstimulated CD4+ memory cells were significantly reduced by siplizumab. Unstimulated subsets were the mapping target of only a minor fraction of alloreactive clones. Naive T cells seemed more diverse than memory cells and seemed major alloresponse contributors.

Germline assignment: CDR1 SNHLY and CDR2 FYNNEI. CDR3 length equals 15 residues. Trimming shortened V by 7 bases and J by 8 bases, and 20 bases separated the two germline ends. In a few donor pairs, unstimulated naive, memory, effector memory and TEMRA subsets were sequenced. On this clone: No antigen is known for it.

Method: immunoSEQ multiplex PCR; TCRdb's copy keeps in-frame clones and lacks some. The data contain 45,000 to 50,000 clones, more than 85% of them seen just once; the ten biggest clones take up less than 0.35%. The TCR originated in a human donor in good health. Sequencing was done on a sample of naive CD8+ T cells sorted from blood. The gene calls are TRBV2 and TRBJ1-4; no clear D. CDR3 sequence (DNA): TGTGCCAGCAAATGGGAGGAGCTGATAGGAGAAAAACTGTTTTTT. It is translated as CASKWEELIGEKLFF. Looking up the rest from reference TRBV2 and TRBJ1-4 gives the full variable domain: EPEVTQTPSHQVTQMGQEVILRCVPISNHLYFYWYRQILGQKVEFLVSFYNNEISEKSEIFDDQFSVERPDGSNFTLKIRSTKLEDSAMYFCASKWEELIGEKLFFGSGTQLSVL.